The 16 T cell receptor beta chains below all came from one sample that was sequenced in a study of cytomegalovirus exposure and HLA in healthy donors. TCRdb's table, derived via immunoSEQ multiplex PCR, lists solely in-frame clones and lacks some. The sample includes 200,000 to 250,000 clones, around 86% of them seen just once. Source material: PBMCs. The receptors were sampled from a woman aged 18-29 years in good health and CMV-seropositive.

Concerning this clone itself: The same CDR3 can be traced to other DNA sequences in this sample. CDR3 bases: TGTGCCAGTAGTCCCCTAGCGGGAGGAACCTACGAGCAGTACTTC. It is translated as CASSPLAGGTYEQYF. This rearrangement joins TRBV19 to TRBJ2-7; 11 bases map to TRBD2. Germline V CDR1 and CDR2: LNHDA, SQIVND (reference sequence). The CDR3 extends over 15 amino acids. V was clipped by 5 bases and J by 2 bases; unmatched bases: 5. Combining the CDR3 with reference TRBV19 and TRBJ2-7 gives the whole variable domain DGGITQSPKYLFRKEGQNVTLSCEQNLNHDAMYWYRQDPGQGLRLIYYSQIVNDFQKGDIAEGYSVSREKKESFPLTVTSAQKNPTAFYLCASSPLAGGTYEQYFGPGTRLTVT.

The genes are TRBV5-4 and TRBJ2-1; D is possibly TRBD1 (7 bases). V lost 0 bases and J lost 0, with 16 bases in between. The V gene's germline CDR1 is SGHNT and CDR2 YYREEE (reference sequence). The CDR3 length is 18 residues. The CDR3 coding sequence is TGTGCCAGCAGCTTGGCCGTGAGGAGGGACAGCTCCTACAATGAGCAGTTCTTC. Translation gives CASSLAVRRDSSYNEQFF.

The rearrangement joins TRBV29-1 to TRBJ2-1; 7 positions match TRBD1. The CDR3 length is 16 residues. In germline, CDR1 is SQVTM, CDR2 ANQGSEA. V dropped 6 bases and J dropped 1; count of bases not matched to a gene: 12. The CDR3 region is CSVGIRTGKSYNEQFF. The CDR3 nucleotides are TGCAGCGTGGGAATAAGGACAGGAAAGTCCTACAATGAGCAGTTCTTC.

The chain combines TRBV5-4 with TRBJ1-1; D unresolved. Trimming removed 0 bases from V and 6 bases from J, with 12 bases in between. The CDR3 consists of 14 residues. The germline gives CDR1 SGHNT, CDR2 YYREEE (reference sequence). The CDR3 protein is CASSLAGVGSEAFF. CDR3 nucleotide sequence: TGTGCCAGCAGCTTGGCCGGGGTTGGCTCTGAAGCTTTCTTT. The variable domain in full, with the rest retrieved from reference TRBV5-4 and TRBJ1-1, is ETGVTQSPTHLIKTRGQQVTLRCSSQSGHNTVSWYQQALGQGPQFIFQYYREEENGRGNFPPRFSGLQFPNYSSELNVNALELDDSALYLCASSLAGVGSEAFFGQGTRLTVV.

This chain uses TRBV27 with TRBJ2-1; 10 positions match TRBD2. The CDR3 consists of 18 residues. The V and J ends lost 3 bases and 0 bases, in that order; junction bases with no gene match: 8. The germline gives CDR1 MNHEY, CDR2 SMNVEV (reference sequence). The CDR3 protein is CASSFRTSGTHSYNEQFF. The CDR3 bases are TGTGCCAGCAGTTTCCGGACTAGCGGCACCCACTCCTACAATGAGCAGTTCTTC.

The chain has TRBV19 and TRBJ2-7; 10 bases map to TRBD1. Looked up from germline, CDR1 is LNHDA and CDR2 is SQIVND (reference sequence). The length of the CDR3 is 14 residues. With V trimmed by 8 bases and J by 2 bases, 6 bases remained unmatched. CDR3 coding DNA: TGTGCCAGTTCTCCGGGACAGGGGCCCTACGAGCAGTACTTC. This codes for CASSPGQGPYEQYF.

A remark on this clone: Other DNA sequences in this specimen translate into the identical CDR3. CDR3 DNA sequence: TGTGCCAGTAGTATTAGCGGCAGCTCCTACGAGCAGTACTTC. Translated, it gives CASSISGSSYEQYF. This chain uses TRBV19 with TRBJ2-7, with D maybe TRBD2 (6 bases). V was cut by 3 bases and J by 0 bases, with 9 bases left in between. Germline assignment: CDR1 LNHDA and CDR2 SQIVND (reference sequence). There are 14 residues in the CDR3.

The sample holds one count of this clone. The CDR3 loop is CASNSQGRTSGNQHF. Written as DNA, the CDR3 is TGTGCCAGCAATTCTCAGGGCCGGACCAGCGGGAACCAGCATTTT. This chain uses TRBV6-1 with TRBJ1-5; possible D gene TRBD1, 5 bases. Trimming took 7 bases from V and 12 from J, leaving 25 bases between them. From germline, CDR1 is MNHNS and CDR2 SASEGT. The CDR3 contains 15 residues.

The CDR3 region is CASGVRGPLSAFF. The CDR3 coding sequence is TGTGCCAGCGGAGTCAGGGGTCCTCTCTCAGCTTTCTTT. The J gene is TRBJ1-1, the V gene TRBV2, with a tentative D call TRBD1 (6 bases). Per germline, CDR1 SNHLY and CDR2 FYNNEI. The CDR3 sequence is 13 residues long. Trimming shortened V by 8 bases and J by 10 bases, and 20 bases separated the two germline ends.

The chain combines TRBV30 with TRBJ1-5, with TRBD1 identical over 8 bases. V lost 1 base and J lost 1; bases outside the gene matches: 9. The CDR3 has 17 amino acids. Germline V gene lookup returns CDR1 GTSNPN and CDR2 SVGIG (reference sequence). The CDR3 DNA follows: TGTGCCTGGAGTGGGACAGGGTGGGATGGCAGCAATCAGCCCCAGCATTTT. As protein: CAWSGTGWDGSNQPQHF.

CDR3: CASSEGKGAGANVLTF. The CDR3 nucleotides read TGTGCCAGCAGTGAAGGAAAGGGGGCTGGGGCCAACGTCCTGACTTTC. The chain carries TRBV6-1 and TRBJ2-6, with a possible D match to TRBD1 (6 bases). V was clipped by 1 base and J by 2 bases, with 9 bases between them. CDR1 is MNHNS and CDR2 is SASEGT in the germline V gene. CDR3 size: 16 residues.

The gene calls are TRBV4-1 and TRBJ2-3; TRBD2 aligns across 7 bases. Per the germline V gene, CDR1 is MGHRA and CDR2 is YSYEKL. The CDR3 extends over 16 amino acids. V dropped 0 bases and J dropped 7; count of bases not matched to a gene: 10. CDR3 sequence (DNA): TGCGCCAGCAGCCAAGATACCCTAGCGGAATGGAATACGCAGTATTTT. Amino acid sequence: CASSQDTLAEWNTQYF.

The genes are TRBV30 and TRBJ1-5, with D possibly being TRBD1 (5 bases). The length of the CDR3 is 14 residues. Germline V gene lookup returns CDR1 GTSNPN and CDR2 SVGIG (reference sequence). V gave up 2 bases and J gave up 7 bases, with 15 bases separating them. The chain's CDR3 is CAWSSGGFGQPQHF. The CDR3 region has the DNA TGTGCCTGGAGTTCGGGGGGTTTTGGACAGCCCCAGCATTTT.

The chain uses TRBV21-1 and TRBJ1-4; the table assigns TRBD1, which was not confirmed against the DNA. TRBV21-1 is recorded as a pseudogene. The CDR3 spans 17 residues. The CDR3, as DNA: TGTGCCAGCAGCAGCGTTGGGACATGGGCAACTAATGAAAAACTGTTTTTT. It encodes CASSSVGTWATNEKLFF.

The chain combines TRBV28 with TRBJ1-5; maybe TRBD1 (5 bases). Trimming took 3 bases from V and 9 from J, leaving 12 bases between them. CDR1 and CDR2 from the germline V gene are MDHEN and SYDVKM. The CDR3 is 13 residues long. This CDR3 reads CASSFGGIRPQHF. Written as DNA, the CDR3 is TGTGCCAGCAGTTTTGGGGGGATTCGGCCCCAGCATTTT.

The chain combines TRBV27 with TRBJ1-5; D might be TRBD1 (6 bases). The germline gives CDR1 MNHEY, CDR2 SMNVEV (reference sequence). The length of the CDR3 is 14 residues. Trimming removed 2 bases at V and 7 bases at J, with 12 bases between. The CDR3 nucleotides read TGTGCCAGCAGTTTAAGGGGGGGAGGCCAGCCCCAGCATTTT. It encodes CASSLRGGGQPQHF.